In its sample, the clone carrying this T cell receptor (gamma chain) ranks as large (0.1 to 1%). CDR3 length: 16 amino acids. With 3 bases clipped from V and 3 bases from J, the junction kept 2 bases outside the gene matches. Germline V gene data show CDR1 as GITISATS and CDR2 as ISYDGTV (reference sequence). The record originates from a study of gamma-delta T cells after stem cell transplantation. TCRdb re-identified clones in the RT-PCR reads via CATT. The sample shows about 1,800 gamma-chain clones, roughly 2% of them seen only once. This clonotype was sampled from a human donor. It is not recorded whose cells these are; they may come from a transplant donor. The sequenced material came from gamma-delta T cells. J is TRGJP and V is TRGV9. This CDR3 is CALWEMQELGKKIKVF. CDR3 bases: TGTGCCTTGTGGGAGATGCAAGAGTTGGGCAAAAAAATCAAGGTATTT.